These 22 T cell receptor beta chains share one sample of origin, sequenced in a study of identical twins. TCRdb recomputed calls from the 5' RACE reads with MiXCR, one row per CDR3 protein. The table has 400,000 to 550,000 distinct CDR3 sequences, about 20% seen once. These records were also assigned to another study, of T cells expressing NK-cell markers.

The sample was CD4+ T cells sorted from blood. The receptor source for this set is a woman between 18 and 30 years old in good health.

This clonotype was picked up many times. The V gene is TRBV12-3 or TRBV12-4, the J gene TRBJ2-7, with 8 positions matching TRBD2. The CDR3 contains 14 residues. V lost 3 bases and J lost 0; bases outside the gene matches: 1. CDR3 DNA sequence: TGTGCCAGCAGTTTTAGCGGGACCTCCTACGAGCAGTACTTC. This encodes CASSFSGTSYEQYF.

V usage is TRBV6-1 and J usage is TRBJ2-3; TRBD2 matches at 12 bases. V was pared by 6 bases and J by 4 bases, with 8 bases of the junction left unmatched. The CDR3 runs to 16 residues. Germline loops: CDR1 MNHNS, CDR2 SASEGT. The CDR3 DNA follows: TGTGCCAGCAGGGGGCTAGCGGGGGGGTCTGCAGATACGCAGTATTTT. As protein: CASRGLAGGSADTQYF.

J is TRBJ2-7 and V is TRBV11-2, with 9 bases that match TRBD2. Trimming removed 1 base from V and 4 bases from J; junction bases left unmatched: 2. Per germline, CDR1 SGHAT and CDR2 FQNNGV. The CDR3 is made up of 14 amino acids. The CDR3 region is CASSLVLAGYEQYF. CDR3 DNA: TGTGCCAGCAGCTTAGTCCTAGCGGGGTACGAGCAGTACTTC.

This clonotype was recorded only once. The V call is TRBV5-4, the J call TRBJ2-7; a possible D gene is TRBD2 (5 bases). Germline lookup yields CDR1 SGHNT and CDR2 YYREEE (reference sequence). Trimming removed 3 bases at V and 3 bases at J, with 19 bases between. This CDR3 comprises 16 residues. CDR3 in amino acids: CASSSGGGVLSYEQYF. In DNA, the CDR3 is TGTGCCAGCAGCTCGGGTGGAGGTGTTCTCAGCTACGAGCAGTACTTC. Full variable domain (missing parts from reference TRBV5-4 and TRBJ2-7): ETGVTQSPTHLIKTRGQQVTLRCSSQSGHNTVSWYQQALGQGPQFIFQYYREEENGRGNFPPRFSGLQFPNYSSELNVNALELDDSALYLCASSSGGGVLSYEQYFGPGTRLTVT.

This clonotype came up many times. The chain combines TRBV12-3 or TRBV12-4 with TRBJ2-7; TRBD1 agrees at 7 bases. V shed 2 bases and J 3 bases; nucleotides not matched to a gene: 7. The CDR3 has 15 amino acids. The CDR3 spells CASSLNAGGIYEQYF. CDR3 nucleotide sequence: TGTGCCAGCAGTTTAAACGCAGGGGGAATCTACGAGCAGTACTTC.

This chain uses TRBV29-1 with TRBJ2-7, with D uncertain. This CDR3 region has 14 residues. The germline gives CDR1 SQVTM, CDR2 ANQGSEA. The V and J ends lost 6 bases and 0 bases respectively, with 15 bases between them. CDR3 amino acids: CSVTGRTSSYEQYF. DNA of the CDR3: TGCAGCGTCACCGGACGGACGAGCTCCTACGAGCAGTACTTC.

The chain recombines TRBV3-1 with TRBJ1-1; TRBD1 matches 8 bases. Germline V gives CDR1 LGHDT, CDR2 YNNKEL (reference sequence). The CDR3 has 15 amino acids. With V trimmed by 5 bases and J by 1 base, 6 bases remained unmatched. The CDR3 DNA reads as TGTGCCAGCAGCTTAACCGGGACAGGGAACACTGAAGCTTTCTTT. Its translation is CASSLTGTGNTEAFF.

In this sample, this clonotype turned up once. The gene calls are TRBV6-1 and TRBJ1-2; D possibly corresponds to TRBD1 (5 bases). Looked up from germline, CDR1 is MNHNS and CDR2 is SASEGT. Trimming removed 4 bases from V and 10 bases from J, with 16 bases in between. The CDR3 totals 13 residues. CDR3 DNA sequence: TGTGCCAGCAGTGTTCAGGGAAATTTTTTCTACACCTTC. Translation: CASSVQGNFFYTF.

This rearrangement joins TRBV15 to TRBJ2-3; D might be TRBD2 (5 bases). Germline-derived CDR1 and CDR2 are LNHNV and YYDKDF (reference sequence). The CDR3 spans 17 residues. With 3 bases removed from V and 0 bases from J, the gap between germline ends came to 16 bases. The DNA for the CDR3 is TGTGCCACCAGCAGTCAAGCTACGGGGTATAGCACAGATACGCAGTATTTT. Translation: CATSSQATGYSTDTQYF.

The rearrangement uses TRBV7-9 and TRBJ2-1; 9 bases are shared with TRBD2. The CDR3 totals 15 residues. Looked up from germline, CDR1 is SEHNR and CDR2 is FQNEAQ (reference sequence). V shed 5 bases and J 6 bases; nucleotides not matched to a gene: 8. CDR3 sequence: CASSAPGTSLNEQFF. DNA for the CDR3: TGTGCCAGCAGCGCGCCCGGGACTAGCCTCAATGAGCAGTTCTTC.

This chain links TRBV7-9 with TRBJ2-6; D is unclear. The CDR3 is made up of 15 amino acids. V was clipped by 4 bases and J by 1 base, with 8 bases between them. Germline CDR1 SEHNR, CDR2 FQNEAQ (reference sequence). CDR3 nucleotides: TGTGCCAGCAGCTCCTTGGGTTCTGGGGCCAACGTCCTGACTTTC. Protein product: CASSSLGSGANVLTF.

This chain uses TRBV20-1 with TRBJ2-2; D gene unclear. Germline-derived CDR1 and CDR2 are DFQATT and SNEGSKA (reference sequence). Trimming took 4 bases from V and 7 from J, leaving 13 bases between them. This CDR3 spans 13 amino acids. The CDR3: CSANSGFGGELFF. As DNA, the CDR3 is TGCAGTGCTAATTCCGGGTTCGGCGGGGAGCTGTTTTTT.

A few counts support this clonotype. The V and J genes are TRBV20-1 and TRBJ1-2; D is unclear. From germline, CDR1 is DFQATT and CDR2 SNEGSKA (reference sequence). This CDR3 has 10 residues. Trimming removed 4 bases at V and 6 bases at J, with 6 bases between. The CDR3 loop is CSAMGNGYTF. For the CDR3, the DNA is TGCAGTGCTATGGGTAATGGCTACACCTTC.

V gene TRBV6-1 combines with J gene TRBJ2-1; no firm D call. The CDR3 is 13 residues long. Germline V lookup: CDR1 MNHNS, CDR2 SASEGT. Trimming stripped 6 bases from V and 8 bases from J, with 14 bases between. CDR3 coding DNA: TGTGCCAGCAGCCCCAGGTCGGCTGATGAGCAGTTCTTC. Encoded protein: CASSPRSADEQFF.

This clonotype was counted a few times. The CDR3 loop is CASMAAGRGLEQYF. Here the CDR3 DNA reads TGTGCCAGCATGGCCGCCGGCCGCGGGCTCGAGCAGTACTTC. The rearrangement links TRBV6-2 or TRBV6-3 to TRBJ2-7; D is possibly TRBD2 (5 bases). V was cut by 7 bases and J by 6 bases, with 19 bases left in between. The germline V gene has CDR1 MNHEY and CDR2 SVGEGT. The CDR3 contains 14 residues.

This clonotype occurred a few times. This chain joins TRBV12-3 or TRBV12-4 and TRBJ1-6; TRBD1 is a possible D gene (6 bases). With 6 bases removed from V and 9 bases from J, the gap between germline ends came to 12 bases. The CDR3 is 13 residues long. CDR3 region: CASSVRRGSPLHF. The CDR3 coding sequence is TGTGCCAGCAGCGTCCGCAGGGGTTCACCCCTCCACTTT.

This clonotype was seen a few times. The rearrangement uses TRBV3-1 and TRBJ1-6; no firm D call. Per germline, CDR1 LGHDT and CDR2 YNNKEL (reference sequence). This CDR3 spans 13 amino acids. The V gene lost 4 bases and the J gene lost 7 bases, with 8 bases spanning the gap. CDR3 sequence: CASSPLENSPLHF. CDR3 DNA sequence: TGTGCCAGCAGCCCATTAGAGAATTCACCCCTCCACTTT.

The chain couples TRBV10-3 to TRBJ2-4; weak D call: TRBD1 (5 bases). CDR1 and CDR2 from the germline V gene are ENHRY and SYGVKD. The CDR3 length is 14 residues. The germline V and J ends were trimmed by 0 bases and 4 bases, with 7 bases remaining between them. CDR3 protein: CAISESAGKNIQYF. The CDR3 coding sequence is TGTGCCATCAGTGAGTCCGCAGGGAAAAACATTCAGTACTTC.

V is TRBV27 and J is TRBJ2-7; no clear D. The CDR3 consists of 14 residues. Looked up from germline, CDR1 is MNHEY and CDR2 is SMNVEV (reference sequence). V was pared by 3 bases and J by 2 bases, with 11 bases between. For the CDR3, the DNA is TGTGCCAGCAGTTTGTCGATGCTCACCTACGAGCAGTACTTC. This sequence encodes CASSLSMLTYEQYF.

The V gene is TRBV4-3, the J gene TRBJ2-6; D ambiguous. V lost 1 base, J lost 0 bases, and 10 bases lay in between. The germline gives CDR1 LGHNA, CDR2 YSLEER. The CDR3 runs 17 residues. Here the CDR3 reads CASSQAILRSGANVLTF. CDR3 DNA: TGCGCCAGCAGCCAAGCGATCCTGCGCTCTGGGGCCAACGTCCTGACTTTC.

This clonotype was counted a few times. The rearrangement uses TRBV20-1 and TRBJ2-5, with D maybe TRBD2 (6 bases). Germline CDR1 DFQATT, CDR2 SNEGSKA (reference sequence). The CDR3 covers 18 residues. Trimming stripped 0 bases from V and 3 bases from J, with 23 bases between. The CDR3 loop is CSARDPSGVGGSKETQYF. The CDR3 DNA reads TGCAGTGCTAGAGATCCGAGTGGGGTCGGGGGAAGTAAAGAGACCCAGTACTTC.

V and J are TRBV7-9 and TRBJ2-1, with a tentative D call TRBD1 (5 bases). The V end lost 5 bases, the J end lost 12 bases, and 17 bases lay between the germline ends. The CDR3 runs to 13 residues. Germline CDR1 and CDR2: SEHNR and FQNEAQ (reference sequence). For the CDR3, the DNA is TGTGCCAGCAGCCCCCAGGGCATCTCGGGGCAGTTCTTC. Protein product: CASSPQGISGQFF.